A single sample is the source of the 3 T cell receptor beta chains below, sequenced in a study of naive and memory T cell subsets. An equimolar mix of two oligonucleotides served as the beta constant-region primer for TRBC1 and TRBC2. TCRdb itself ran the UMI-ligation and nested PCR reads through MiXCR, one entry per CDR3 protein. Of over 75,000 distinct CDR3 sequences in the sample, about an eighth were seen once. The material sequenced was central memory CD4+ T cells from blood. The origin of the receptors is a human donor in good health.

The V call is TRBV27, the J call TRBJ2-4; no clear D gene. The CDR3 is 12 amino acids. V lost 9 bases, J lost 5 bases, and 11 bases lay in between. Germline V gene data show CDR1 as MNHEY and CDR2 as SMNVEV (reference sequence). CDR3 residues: CASMPNQNIQYF. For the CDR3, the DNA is TGTGCCAGTATGCCCAATCAAAACATTCAGTACTTC.

The CDR3 nucleotides read TGTGCCAGCACCCGTTCCGTCAGCTCCTACAATGAGCAGTTCTTC. This translates into CASTRSVSSYNEQFF. This chain links TRBV9 with TRBJ2-1, with unresolved D. V was trimmed by 6 bases and J by 0 bases, leaving 13 bases between them. The CDR3 spans 15 residues. CDR1 and CDR2 from the germline V gene are SGDLS and YYNGEE.

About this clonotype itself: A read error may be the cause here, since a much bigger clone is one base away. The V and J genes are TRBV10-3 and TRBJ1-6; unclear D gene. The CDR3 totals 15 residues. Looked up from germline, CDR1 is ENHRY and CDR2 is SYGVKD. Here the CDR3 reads CAISETSLYNLPLHF. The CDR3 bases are TGTGCCATCAGTGAGACAAGCCTCTATAATTTACCCCTCCACTTT.